This TCR beta chain emerged from a study of blood T cell repertoires in COVID-19. In its sample, this clone was seen a few times. CDR1 is SGHRS and CDR2 is YFSETQ in the germline V gene. V lost 4 bases to trimming and J lost 0 bases; unmatched junction nucleotides: 9. This CDR3 has 17 residues. Clinical histories supplied by participants themselves formed the basis of cohort assignment. Some clones are missing from TCRdb's copy, which holds only in-frame ones; the method was immunoSEQ multiplex PCR. This sample has 350,000 to 450,000 clones, with approximately 90% found just once. Source material: PBMCs or T cells enriched from blood (not recorded which). The sequence was obtained from a man aged 30-40 years who had recovered from COVID-19. This rearrangement joins TRBV5-1 to TRBJ2-2, with TRBD2 identical over 7 bases. CDR3 amino acids: CASSPKERGPNTGELFF. In DNA form, the CDR3 reads TGCGCCAGCAGCCCGAAAGAGCGGGGACCGAACACCGGGGAGCTGTTTTTT.